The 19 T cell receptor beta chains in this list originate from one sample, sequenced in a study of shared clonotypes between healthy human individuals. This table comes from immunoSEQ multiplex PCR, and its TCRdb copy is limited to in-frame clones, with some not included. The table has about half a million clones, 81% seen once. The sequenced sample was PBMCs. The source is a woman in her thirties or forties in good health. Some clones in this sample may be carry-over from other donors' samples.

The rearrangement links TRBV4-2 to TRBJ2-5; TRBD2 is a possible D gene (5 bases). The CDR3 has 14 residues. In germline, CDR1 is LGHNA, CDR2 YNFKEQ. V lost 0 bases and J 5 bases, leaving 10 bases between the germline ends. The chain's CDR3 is CASSQDLALETQYF. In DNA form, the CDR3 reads TGTGCCAGCAGCCAAGATCTAGCTTTGGAGACCCAGTACTTC.

CDR3 nucleotides: TGTGCCAGCCAGGGGAGTGGCACAGATACGCAGTATTTT. It specifies CASQGSGTDTQYF. V is TRBV18 and J is TRBJ2-3, with a possible D match to TRBD1 (6 bases). The V gene lost 8 bases and the J gene lost 1 base, with 10 bases spanning the gap. Per germline, CDR1 KGHSH and CDR2 LQKENI. The CDR3 length is 13 residues.

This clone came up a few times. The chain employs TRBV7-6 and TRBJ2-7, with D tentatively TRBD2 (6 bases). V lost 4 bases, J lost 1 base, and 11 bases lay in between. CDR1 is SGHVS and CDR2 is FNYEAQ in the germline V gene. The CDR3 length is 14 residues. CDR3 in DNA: TGTGCCAGCAGCTCCGGTGGGGGGTCCTACGAGCAGTACTTC. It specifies CASSSGGGSYEQYF.

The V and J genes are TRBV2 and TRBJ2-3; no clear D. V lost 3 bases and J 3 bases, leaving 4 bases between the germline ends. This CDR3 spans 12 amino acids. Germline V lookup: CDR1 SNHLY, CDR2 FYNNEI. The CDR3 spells CASSDRTDTQYF. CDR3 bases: TGTGCCAGCAGTGACAGAACAGATACGCAGTATTTT.

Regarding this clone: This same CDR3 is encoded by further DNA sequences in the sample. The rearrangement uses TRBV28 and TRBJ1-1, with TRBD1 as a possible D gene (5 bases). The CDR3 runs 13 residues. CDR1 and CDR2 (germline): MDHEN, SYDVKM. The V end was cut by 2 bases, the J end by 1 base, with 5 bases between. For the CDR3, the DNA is TGTGCCAGCAGTTTAGGGGCGAACACTGAAGCTTTCTTT. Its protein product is CASSLGANTEAFF.

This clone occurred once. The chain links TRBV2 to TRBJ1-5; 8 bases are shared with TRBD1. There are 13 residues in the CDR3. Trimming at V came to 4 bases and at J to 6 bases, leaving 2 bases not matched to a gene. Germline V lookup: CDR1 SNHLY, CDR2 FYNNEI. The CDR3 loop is CASSATGGQPQHF. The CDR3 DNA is TGTGCCAGCAGTGCCACAGGGGGTCAGCCCCAGCATTTT.

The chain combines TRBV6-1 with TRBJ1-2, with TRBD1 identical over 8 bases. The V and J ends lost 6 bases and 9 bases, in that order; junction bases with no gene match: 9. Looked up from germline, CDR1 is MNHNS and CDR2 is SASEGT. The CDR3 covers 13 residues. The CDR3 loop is CASRDKDRASYTF. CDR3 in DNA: TGTGCCAGCAGGGATAAGGACAGGGCAAGCTACACCTTC.

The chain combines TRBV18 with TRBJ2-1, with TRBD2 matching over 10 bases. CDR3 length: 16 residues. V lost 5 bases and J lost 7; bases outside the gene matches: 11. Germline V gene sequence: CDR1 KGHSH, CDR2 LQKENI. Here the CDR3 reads CASSVNLAGVGNEQFF. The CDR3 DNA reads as TGTGCCAGCTCAGTAAACCTAGCGGGAGTTGGGAATGAGCAGTTCTTC.

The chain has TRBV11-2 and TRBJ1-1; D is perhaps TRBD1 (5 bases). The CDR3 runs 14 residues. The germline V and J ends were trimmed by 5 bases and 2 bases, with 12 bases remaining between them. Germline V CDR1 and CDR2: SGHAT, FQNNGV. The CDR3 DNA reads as TGTGCCAGCAGCCCCCGACAGAGAAACACTGAAGCTTTCTTT. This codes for CASSPRQRNTEAFF.

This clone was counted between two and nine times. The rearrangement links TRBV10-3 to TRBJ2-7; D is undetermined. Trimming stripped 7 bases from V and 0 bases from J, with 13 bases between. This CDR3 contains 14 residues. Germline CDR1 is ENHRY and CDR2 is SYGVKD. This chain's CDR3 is CAITRELASYEQYF. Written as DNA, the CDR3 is TGTGCCATCACCCGCGAACTGGCCTCCTACGAGCAGTACTTC.

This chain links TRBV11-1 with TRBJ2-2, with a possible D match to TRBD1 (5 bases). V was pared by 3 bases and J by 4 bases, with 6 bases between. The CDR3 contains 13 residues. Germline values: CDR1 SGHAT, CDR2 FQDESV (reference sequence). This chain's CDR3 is CASSLTATGELFF. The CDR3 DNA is TGTGCCAGCAGCTTGACAGCCACCGGGGAGCTGTTTTTT.

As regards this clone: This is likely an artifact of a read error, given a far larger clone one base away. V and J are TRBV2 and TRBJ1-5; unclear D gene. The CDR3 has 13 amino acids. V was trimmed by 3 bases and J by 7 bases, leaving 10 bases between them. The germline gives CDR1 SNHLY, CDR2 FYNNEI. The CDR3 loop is CASSDNVVQPQHF. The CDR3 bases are TGTGCCAGCAGTGACAACGTAGTGCAGCCCCAGCATTTT.

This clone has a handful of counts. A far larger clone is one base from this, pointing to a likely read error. The CDR3 protein is CASGLLGAGDTGELFF. The DNA for the CDR3 is TGTGCCAGCGGCCTATTGGGGGCAGGGGACACCGGGGAGCTGTTTTTT. The genes are TRBV11-2 and TRBJ2-2, with a weak D call TRBD1 (6 bases). The CDR3 length is 16 residues. V lost 8 bases to trimming and J lost 3 bases, with 19 bases between them. Germline V gene lookup returns CDR1 SGHAT and CDR2 FQNNGV.

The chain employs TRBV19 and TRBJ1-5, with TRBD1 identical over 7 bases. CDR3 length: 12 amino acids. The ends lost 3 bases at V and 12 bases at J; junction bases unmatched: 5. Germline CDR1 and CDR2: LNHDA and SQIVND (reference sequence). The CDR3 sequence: CASSIRDSLQHF. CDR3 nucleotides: TGTGCCAGTAGTATTAGGGACAGTCTCCAGCATTTT.

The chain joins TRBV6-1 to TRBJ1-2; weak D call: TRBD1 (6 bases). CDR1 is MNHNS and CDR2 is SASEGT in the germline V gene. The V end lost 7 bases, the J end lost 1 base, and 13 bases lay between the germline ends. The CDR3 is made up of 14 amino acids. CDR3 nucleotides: TGTGCCAGCAAAATGCAGGGGAGTAACTATGGCTACACCTTC. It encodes CASKMQGSNYGYTF.

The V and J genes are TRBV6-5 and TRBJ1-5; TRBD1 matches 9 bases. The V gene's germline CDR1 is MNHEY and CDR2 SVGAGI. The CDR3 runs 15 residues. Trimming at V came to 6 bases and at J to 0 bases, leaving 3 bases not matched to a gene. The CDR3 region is CASRQGAGSNQPQHF. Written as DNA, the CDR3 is TGTGCCAGCAGACAGGGGGCTGGTAGCAATCAGCCCCAGCATTTT.

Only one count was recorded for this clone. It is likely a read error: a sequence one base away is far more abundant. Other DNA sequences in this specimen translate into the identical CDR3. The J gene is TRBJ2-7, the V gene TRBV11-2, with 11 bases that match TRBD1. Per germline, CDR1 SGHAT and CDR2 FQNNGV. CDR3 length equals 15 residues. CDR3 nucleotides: TGTGCTAGCAGCCCTCGCGGGGGACAGGGGGACGAGCAGTACTTC. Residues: CASSPRGGQGDEQYF.

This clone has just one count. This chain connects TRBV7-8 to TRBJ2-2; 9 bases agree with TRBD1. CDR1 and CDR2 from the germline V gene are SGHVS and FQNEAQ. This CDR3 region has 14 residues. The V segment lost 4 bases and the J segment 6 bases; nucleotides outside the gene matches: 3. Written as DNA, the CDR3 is TGTGCCAGCAGCTCAGGACAGGGGCCCGGGGAGCTGTTTTTT. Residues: CASSSGQGPGELFF.

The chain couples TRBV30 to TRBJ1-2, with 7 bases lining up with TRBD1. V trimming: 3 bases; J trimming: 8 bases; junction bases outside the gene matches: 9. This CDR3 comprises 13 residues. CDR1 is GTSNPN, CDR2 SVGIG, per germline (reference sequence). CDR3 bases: TGTGCCTGGAGGACCCAGGGGGGGGGAGGCTACACCTTC. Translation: CAWRTQGGGGYTF.